This T cell receptor (beta chain) is from a study of naive and memory T cell subsets (dated by TCRdb to 2016 to 2017). General notes on the study: Sorted naive and memory T cell subsets from peripheral blood were analyzed in the study using a UMI-based, open-source pipeline for TCR alpha and beta sequencing. The functional CMV T cell responses agreed completely with IgG serology results. RNA was DNase-treated and reverse transcribed with TCR constant-region primers, mostly using SuperScript III. The study at large found these results: In both CD4 and CD8 cells, a rise in Gini index and a fall in Shannon and inverse Simpson diversity were observed from naive through CM, EM and EMRA. A few larger clonotypes were found in naive repertoires, especially CD8, and these larger clonotypes were possibly memory cells re-expressing CD45RA. RNA-based TCR counts may be affected by expression changes linked to T cell activation and differentiation. Clonotypes were defined as single alpha or beta chain sequences, not paired alpha/beta receptors. The repertoire findings for the naive and memory subsets could not be validated, as no ground truth was available. After error correction, over 90% of naive TCR sequences appeared only once, giving much steeper abundance distributions than memory subsets. TCR abundance followed a power law with an exponent that was different for naive and memory subsets but consistent across the three individuals.

This clonotype was seen a handful of times. The specificity of this receptor is unknown. Base qualities are not at hand, and no much larger clone is one base apart. TCR alpha and beta chain libraries were amplified separately from the second PCR step onward. CMV status of each donor was established by measuring IFNgamma production from CD4+ T cells after fresh PBMCs were stimulated overnight with CMV viral lysate. Using Miltenyi beads, CD4 T cells were first positively selected, and CD8 T cells were then positively selected from the CD4-negative fraction. After staining for CD3, CD4, CD8, CD45RA, CD27 and a live/dead dye, cells were sorted on a BD Aria II into four subsets based on CD45RA and CD27. Blood came from a few healthy volunteers, each fractionated into CD4 and CD8 T cells and then into four differentiation subsets. About 110 ml of peripheral blood was collected from each donor, and PBMC were isolated from the blood using Ficoll-Paque PLUS density-gradient centrifugation. Sorted cells were lysed in RLT buffer, and RNA was extracted with a Qiagen RNeasy kit and stored at -80°C.

The germline ends are 18 bases apart after V is trimmed by 6 bases and J by 2 bases. In the germline V gene (reference sequence), CDR1 corresponds to DFQATT and CDR2 to SNEGSKA. There are 15 amino acids in the CDR3, from cysteine to phenylalanine inclusive. The entry retains the CDR3 DNA only, 45 bases that are in frame from base 1. Library preparation used UMI-ligation and nested PCR. An equimolar mix of two oligonucleotides covering both TRBC1 and TRBC2 was used as the beta constant-region primer. Four rounds of PCR were used to amplify ligated cDNA, with nested alpha and beta constant-region primers being used together with the SP2 primer. A single-stranded oligonucleotide containing the SP2 primer and a 12-nucleotide UMI was joined to the 3' end of the cDNA by T4 RNA ligase 1. Incubation of the ligation reaction was carried out at 16 degrees C for roughly 19-25 hours. To avoid over-amplification, PCR2 was usually performed as a SYBR Green qPCR and halted once a predetermined threshold was reached. Apart from the first purification, every purification step used Agencourt AMPure XP magnetic beads. Library quantification was done by Qubit, followed by a TapeStation check on which the main peak was expected at around 650 bp. Pooled libraries were sequenced on an Illumina MiSeq with v2 2x251 paired-end kits, typically giving about 0.85-2.3 million reads per sample. Each sample's library went into the pool at roughly 4.4 nM, and about 4.5-7% PhiX was added to help with cluster recognition. As for the original processing: Decombinator assigned V and J genes to Demultiplexor-processed FASTQ reads by tag matching, allowing a single base-pair mismatch. UMIs were used by Collapsinator to correct both sequencing errors and frequency errors arising from PCR heterogeneity. TCRs were translated and CDR3s were extracted from the conserved cysteine to the FGXG phenylalanine by CDR3Translator, with non-productive sequences being flagged. Gini, Shannon entropy and inverse Simpson indices were calculated on repertoires that had been subsampled to equal numbers of UMI-defined TCRs. Clonotype abundance distributions were fitted to a power law by maximum likelihood within the linear range. For one naive CD8 sample, the pipeline and MIGEC produced similar UMI counts, unique TCR numbers and clonal distributions. One analysis removed from the naive repertoire any naive TCRs that were also present in any memory subset from the same donor. Repertoires were searched for around 8,000 CMV-associated CDR3 sequences compiled from VDJdb and a published dataset. Using fastp trimming at Q25 and MiXCR clonotype assembly, TCRdb reanalyzed the public sequencing data and kept in-frame beta chains. Each CDR3 protein gets just one entry, which takes the most common genes and DNA from the rows behind it. TCRdb, not the original authors, processed these V and J calls. The sample has about 90,000 distinct CDR3 sequences on record, over 9% of them singletons. The top ten clonotypes cover roughly 0.13% of the sample.

The sequencing sample was made of naive CD4+ T cells from blood. The sample's cell subset or site label is to be understood as: naive T cells, CD45RA high CD27+. Recombination connected TRBV20-1 to TRBJ2-3; TRBD1 might be the D gene, on 6 matching bases. The clonotype originates from a human donor in good health. This receptor carries the CDR3 CSAQGDSGYTDTQYF. The bases read TGCAGTGCACAGGGTGACAGCGGCTACACAGATACGCAGTATTTT.